These T cell receptor beta chains were read from a single sample in a study of multiple sclerosis patients with progressive multifocal leukoencephalopathy. Profiling relied on immunoSEQ multiplex PCR, and the TCRdb table lists in-frame clones only, not all of them. Of 25,000 to 30,000 clones listed, roughly 91% were seen once; the top ten hold over 0.95%. The sample consisted of PBMCs. These TCRs come from a human donor with multiple sclerosis. Each CDR3 is given with its conserved first and last residue. Fields, in order: V gene, J gene, CDR3 protein.

TRBV4-1	TRBJ2-1	CASSQGTSGRGEQFF
TRBV5-4	TRBJ2-2	CASRIARGTGELFF
TRBV7-6	TRBJ2-4	CASSLKGPKNIQYF
TRBV27	TRBJ2-7	CASSGTPTIYEQYF
TRBV15	TRBJ2-1	CATRKPGTAYNEQFF
TRBV6-6	TRBJ1-2	CASSYREFTNYGYTF
TRBV6-5	TRBJ1-1	CASRGTGLMNTEAFF
TRBV15	TRBJ2-2	CATSRDAGSAGELFF
TRBV10-3	TRBJ1-2	CASRGGSSNYGYTF
TRBV28	TRBJ1-2	CASTSVRGLNYGYTF
TRBV30	TRBJ1-6	CAWSSTGVGNSPLHF
TRBV27	TRBJ2-7	CASSLSTFYEQYF
TRBV18	TRBJ1-4	CASSLGTGSNEKLFF
TRBV30	TRBJ1-2	CAWNSARPSGYTF
TRBV19	TRBJ1-3	CASSIAGGGNTIYF
TRBV5-4	TRBJ2-5	CASSRMEGGLETQYF
TRBV9	TRBJ1-4	CASSVGNEKLFF
TRBV4-3	TRBJ1-2	CASSQGVRQTGGYTF
TRBV18	TRBJ1-4	CASSQQGRNEKLFF
TRBV7-9	TRBJ2-5	CASSLETQETQYF
TRBV9	TRBJ1-2	CASSPSGQEGYTF
TRBV5-1	TRBJ2-2	CASSPKGRTNTGELFF
TRBV19	TRBJ1-3	CASSPSWGARGNTIYF
TRBV30	TRBJ2-2	CAWSVQAESGELFF
TRBV29-1	TRBJ1-3	CSVGMGGNTIYF
TRBV5-5	TRBJ2-7	CASSLLLAGSSYEQYF
TRBV19	TRBJ2-2	CASRSGDYTGELFF
TRBV6-5	TRBJ2-1	CASSYSNLAGNEQFF
TRBV27	TRBJ2-3	CASSLRLAVDTQYF
TRBV15	.	CATSRDRDSLWNEQYF
TRBV9	TRBJ1-2	CASSGFGGGSYTF
TRBV28	TRBJ1-4	CASRWGGNEKLFF
TRBV2	TRBJ1-2	CASTRGAETNYGYTF
TRBV21-1	TRBJ2-5	CASSKGTGIETQYF
TRBV6-5	TRBJ2-1	CASTSGGSPYNEQFF
TRBV11-3	TRBJ2-3	CASASGGFTDTQYF
TRBV7-3	TRBJ2-7	CASSLTGTDAYEQYF
TRBV5-4	TRBJ1-3	CASSSPGGSSGNTIYF
TRBV5-6	TRBJ1-4	CASSFGQGSEKLFF
TRBV27	TRBJ1-3	CASSPASGNTIYF
TRBV7-6	TRBJ1-1	CASSPEAGNTEAFF
TRBV10-3	TRBJ2-1	CAISPLGGNEQFF
TRBV4-1	TRBJ1-2	CASSQLPPEMGYGYTF
TRBV2	TRBJ2-3	CASSESGHYTDTQYF
TRBV27	TRBJ2-1	CASSRDFYNEQFF
TRBV2	TRBJ1-2	CASTIGRSLGGGDGYTF
TRBV5-1	TRBJ1-2	CASSLVESNYGYTF
TRBV29-1	TRBJ1-5	CSVDFGGTGDQPQHF